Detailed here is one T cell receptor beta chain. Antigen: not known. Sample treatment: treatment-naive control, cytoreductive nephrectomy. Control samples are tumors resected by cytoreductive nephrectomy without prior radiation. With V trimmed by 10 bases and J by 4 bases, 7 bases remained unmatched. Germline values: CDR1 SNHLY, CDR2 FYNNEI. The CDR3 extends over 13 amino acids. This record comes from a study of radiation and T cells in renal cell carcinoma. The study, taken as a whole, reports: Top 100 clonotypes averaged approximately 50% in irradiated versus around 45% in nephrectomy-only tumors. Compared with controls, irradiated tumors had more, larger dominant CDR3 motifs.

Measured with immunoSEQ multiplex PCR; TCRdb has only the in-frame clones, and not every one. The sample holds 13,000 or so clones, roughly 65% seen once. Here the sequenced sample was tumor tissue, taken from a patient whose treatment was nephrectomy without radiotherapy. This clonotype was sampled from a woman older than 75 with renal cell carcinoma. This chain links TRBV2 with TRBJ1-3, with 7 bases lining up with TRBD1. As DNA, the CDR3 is TGTGCCACCCAAGACAGGGAAGGAAACACCATATATTTT. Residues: CATQDREGNTIYF.